A single sample gave rise to the 22 T cell receptor beta chains below, sequenced in a study of shared clonotypes between healthy human individuals. Sequenced by immunoSEQ multiplex PCR; TCRdb stores in-frame clones only, minus some. This table holds over 950,000 clones, 70% to 85% found once. The source material was memory CD4+ T cells from PBMCs. Subset in this sample: CD45RA-negative fraction. These receptors were obtained from a man between 18 and 29 years old in good health. Some clones in this sample may be carry-over from other donors' samples.

The chain combines TRBV2 with TRBJ2-3; D is uncertain. CDR1 is SNHLY, CDR2 FYNNEI, per germline. This CDR3 spans 12 amino acids. Deletions cut 6 bases from V and 8 bases from J, with 12 bases between. CDR3 sequence reads: CASRETSGTQYF. CDR3 coding DNA: TGTGCCAGCAGGGAGACATCGGGTACGCAGTATTTT.

The gene calls are TRBV5-1 and TRBJ2-7; TRBD1 agrees at 8 bases. The J segment lost 4 bases and the V segment lost 1 base, leaving 7 bases of the junction unmatched. The CDR3 is 15 amino acids. Germline lookup yields CDR1 SGHRS and CDR2 YFSETQ. The CDR3 DNA is TGCGCCAGCAGCTTGAGGGCAGGGGGCCGATACGAGCAGTACTTC. The encoded protein is CASSLRAGGRYEQYF. The entire variable domain, with the rest obtained from reference TRBV5-1 and TRBJ2-7, is as follows: KAGVTQTPRYLIKTRGQQVTLSCSPISGHRSVSWYQQTPGQGLQFLFEYFSETQRNKGNFPGRFSGRQFSNSRSEMNVSTLELGDSALYLCASSLRAGGRYEQYFGPGTRLTVT.

The gene calls are TRBV2 and TRBJ2-1, with TRBD1 matching over 10 bases. Trimming at V came to 4 bases and at J to 2 bases, leaving 2 bases not matched to a gene. The CDR3 is 15 amino acids. The germline CDR1 and CDR2 sequences are SNHLY and FYNNEI. The CDR3 region is CASSGQGAAYNEQFF. The CDR3 DNA reads as TGTGCCAGCAGTGGACAGGGGGCCGCCTACAATGAGCAGTTCTTC.

J is TRBJ1-5 and V is TRBV5-1; D not certain. Germline V lookup: CDR1 SGHRS, CDR2 YFSETQ. The CDR3 covers 15 residues. V was cut by 0 bases and J by 6 bases, with 13 bases left in between. The CDR3 nucleotides read TGCGCCAGCAGCTTGGGGGAAGGAGGGAGTCAGCCCCAGCATTTT. Amino acid sequence: CASSLGEGGSQPQHF.

This clone was detected only a few times. The rearrangement links TRBV4-2 to TRBJ2-3; D not certain. V gave up 1 base and J gave up 0 bases, with 11 bases separating them. Germline-derived CDR1 and CDR2 are LGHNA and YNFKEQ. The CDR3 spans 16 residues. CDR3 DNA: TGTGCCAGCAGCCAAGGGTCAGAAGCTAGCACAGATACGCAGTATTTT. It encodes CASSQGSEASTDTQYF.

This rearrangement joins TRBV6-1 to TRBJ2-1, with TRBD1 matching 7 bases. This CDR3 is 16 amino acids long. Trimming took 0 bases from V and 3 from J; bases not matched to a gene: 5. Germline V gives CDR1 MNHNS, CDR2 SASEGT. CDR3 bases: TGTGCCAGCAGTGAAGCGAGGCGACAGGGCTACAATGAGCAGTTCTTC. Translation: CASSEARRQGYNEQFF.

The V and J genes are TRBV6-5 and TRBJ1-1; a weak D match, TRBD1 (6 bases). V lost 5 bases to trimming and J lost 0 bases, with 10 bases between them. In germline, CDR1 is MNHEY, CDR2 SVGAGI. The CDR3 sequence is 14 residues long. The CDR3 reads CASSRDIMNTEAFF. The CDR3 nucleotides read TGTGCCAGCAGTCGGGACATAATGAACACTGAAGCTTTCTTT.

The chain recombines TRBV2 with TRBJ2-1; 11 bases are shared with TRBD2. The germline CDR1 and CDR2 sequences are SNHLY and FYNNEI. The J segment lost 10 bases and the V segment lost 6 bases, leaving 11 bases of the junction unmatched. This CDR3 spans 15 amino acids. Here the CDR3 reads CASRGTSGPVGEQFF. The CDR3 DNA sequence: TGTGCCAGCAGGGGGACTAGCGGCCCGGTTGGGGAGCAGTTCTTC.

The V gene is TRBV7-3, the J gene TRBJ2-1; TRBD2 matches 12 bases. V trimming: 10 bases; J trimming: 1 base; junction bases outside the gene matches: 8. CDR1 and CDR2 (germline): SGHTA, FQGTGA. The CDR3 length is 16 residues. CDR3 residues: CAIEASGRGSYNEQFF. The CDR3 DNA sequence: TGTGCCATCGAGGCTAGCGGGAGGGGGTCCTACAATGAGCAGTTCTTC.

This chain uses TRBV28 with TRBJ2-7; 10 bases line up with TRBD2. The CDR3 is made up of 14 amino acids. The V and J ends lost 3 bases and 4 bases, in that order; junction bases with no gene match: 3. Per the germline V gene, CDR1 is MDHEN and CDR2 is SYDVKM. In DNA form, the CDR3 reads TGTGCCAGCAGTTTGACAGCGGGAGGGTACGAGCAGTACTTC. As protein: CASSLTAGGYEQYF.

CDR3 sequence reads: CASSPSSVADTQYF. The CDR3 DNA reads TGTGCCAGCAGCCCGTCCTCGGTGGCAGATACGCAGTATTTT. The chain combines TRBV7-8 with TRBJ2-3; D is ambiguous. Germline CDR1 and CDR2: SGHVS and FQNEAQ. Trimming cost V 5 bases and J 4 bases, with 13 bases left between them. The CDR3 runs to 14 residues.

This chain connects TRBV29-1 to TRBJ2-5; D possibly corresponds to TRBD1 (6 bases). Looked up from germline, CDR1 is SQVTM and CDR2 is ANQGSEA. The length of the CDR3 is 12 residues. The V end was cut by 7 bases, the J end by 14 bases, with 23 bases between. The CDR3 loop reads CSGSPGAGALYF. CDR3 DNA: TGCAGCGGATCCCCCGGGGCAGGGGCGCTTTACTTC.

This clone was recorded only once. The chain carries TRBV4-3 and TRBJ1-3; the D is unclear. This CDR3 contains 15 residues. Trimming removed 3 bases at V and 0 bases at J, with 9 bases between. Germline assignment: CDR1 LGHNA and CDR2 YSLEER. The CDR3 DNA reads as TGCGCCAGCAGCCAGAAGCGGAGCTCTGGAAACACCATATATTTT. It specifies CASSQKRSSGNTIYF.

Regarding this clone: This specimen includes other DNA sequences encoding the same CDR3. The rearrangement joins TRBV11-3 to TRBJ2-3, with a tentative D call TRBD2 (5 bases). Per germline, CDR1 SGHNT and CDR2 YENEEA. The CDR3 spans 14 residues. Trimming pared 5 bases from V and 6 bases from J, leaving 15 bases between. The CDR3 loop reads CASSLRGGGDTQYF. The CDR3 DNA reads as TGTGCCAGCAGCCTTCGAGGCGGAGGTGATACGCAGTATTTT.

This clone was found many times. This chain links TRBV10-3 with TRBJ1-3; weak D call: TRBD1 (5 bases). Germline V gene sequence: CDR1 ENHRY, CDR2 SYGVKD. The CDR3 is 15 amino acids. V dropped 8 bases and J dropped 0 bases, with 14 bases sitting between them. The CDR3 sequence is CAIGGVSASGNTIYF. The CDR3 DNA is TGTGCCATCGGGGGGGTTTCCGCCTCTGGAAACACCATATATTTT.

This clone was seen a few times. This chain uses TRBV6-6 with TRBJ2-4; D tentatively fits TRBD1 or TRBD2 (5 bases each). CDR3 length: 16 residues. V was pared by 4 bases and J by 0 bases, with 13 bases between. Germline CDR1 reads MNHNY; CDR2 reads SVGAGI (reference sequence). CDR3 region: CASSLLAGTAKNIQYF. Here the CDR3 DNA reads TGTGCCAGCAGTTTATTAGCCGGGACAGCCAAAAACATTCAGTACTTC.

This clone was found a few times. The chain employs TRBV4-2 and TRBJ2-1; D assignment may be TRBD1 or TRBD2 (5 bases each). This CDR3 contains 17 residues. The germline V gene has CDR1 LGHNA and CDR2 YNFKEQ. V was trimmed by 0 bases and J by 5 bases, leaving 17 bases between them. CDR3 protein: CASSQDPASWGNNEQFF. The DNA for the CDR3 is TGTGCCAGCAGCCAAGACCCTGCTAGTTGGGGGAACAATGAGCAGTTCTTC.

This chain links TRBV11-3 with TRBJ1-1, with a possible D match to TRBD1 (5 bases). Trimming stripped 5 bases from V and 4 bases from J, with 17 bases between. The germline CDR1 and CDR2 sequences are SGHNT and YENEEA. The CDR3 has 15 residues. CDR3 nucleotides: TGTGCCAGCAGCCCAAGGACACATAGGAGCACTGAAGCTTTCTTT. This sequence encodes CASSPRTHRSTEAFF.

This chain joins TRBV7-2 and TRBJ2-5, with 12 bases aligning to TRBD2. V was clipped by 3 bases and J by 4 bases; unmatched bases: 9. Germline CDR1 reads SGHTA; CDR2 reads FQGNSA. The CDR3 is 17 amino acids. The CDR3 protein is CASSFAGLAGSLETQYF. CDR3 nucleotides: TGTGCCAGCAGCTTCGCAGGACTAGCGGGATCTCTAGAGACCCAGTACTTC.

The V gene is TRBV4-1, the J gene TRBJ2-1; D is uncertain. Looked up from germline, CDR1 is MGHRA and CDR2 is YSYEKL. V was clipped by 0 bases and J by 9 bases, with 15 bases between them. The CDR3 consists of 15 residues. The CDR3 here is CASSQEDLGNVEQFF. For the CDR3, the DNA is TGCGCCAGCAGCCAAGAAGATTTGGGCAACGTTGAGCAGTTCTTC.

The chain combines TRBV6-1 with TRBJ1-5; a possible D gene is TRBD1 (6 bases). CDR1 MNHNS and CDR2 SASEGT come from the germline V gene. The CDR3 sequence is 11 residues long. The V end lost 5 bases, the J end lost 14 bases, and 13 bases lay between the germline ends. CDR3 DNA sequence: TGTGCCAGCAGTCGAGGAGCAGGGGAGCATTTT. It encodes CASSRGAGEHF.

This clone turned up a few times. The rearrangement links TRBV29-1 to TRBJ1-2; D uncertain. In germline, CDR1 is SQVTM, CDR2 ANQGSEA. V gave up 3 bases and J gave up 6 bases, with 14 bases separating them. The CDR3 runs to 13 residues. The DNA for the CDR3 is TGCAGCGTTGACAGGATGTCGGTTAATGGCTACACCTTC. Protein sequence: CSVDRMSVNGYTF.